The 7 T cell receptor beta chains in this list originate from one sample, sequenced in a study of shared clonotypes between healthy human individuals. Sequencing was performed with immunoSEQ multiplex PCR; in TCRdb, only in-frame clones are kept and a portion is missing. The table records a few million clones, around 95% of them present only once. Sequenced: naive CD4+ T cells sorted from blood. The sample's subset: CD45RA+ positively selected. The receptor source for this set is a man between 18 and 29 years old in good health.

This chain joins TRBV10-3 and TRBJ2-3, with D perhaps being TRBD1 or TRBD2 (5 bases each). This CDR3 is 11 amino acids long. V shed 7 bases and J shed 6 bases, with 8 bases lying between them. Germline V gene sequence: CDR1 ENHRY, CDR2 SYGVKD. The CDR3 DNA reads TGTGCCATCATGGGGACGGATACGCAGTATTTT. Amino acid sequence: CAIMGTDTQYF.

The CDR3 sequence is CASIPSGTGGTGELFF. The CDR3 DNA reads TGCGCCAGCATTCCATCCGGGACAGGGGGCACCGGGGAGCTGTTTTTT. This chain uses TRBV10-2 with TRBJ2-2; TRBD1 matches 11 bases. Germline CDR1 is WSHSY and CDR2 is SAAADI. Trimming cost V 7 bases and J 4 bases; bases outside gene matches: 8. The length of the CDR3 is 16 residues.

The rearrangement joins TRBV12-5 to TRBJ1-1; no definite D call. Trimming stripped 6 bases from V and 5 bases from J, with 19 bases between. In germline, CDR1 is LGHNT, CDR2 FRNRAP. The CDR3 runs 15 residues. CDR3 in DNA: TGTGCTAGTGGCCCCTCACGGGGTCTGGCAACTGAAGCTTTCTTT. Protein sequence: CASGPSRGLATEAFF.

The chain employs TRBV2 and TRBJ1-5, with unresolved D. The CDR3 consists of 15 residues. Looked up from germline, CDR1 is SNHLY and CDR2 is FYNNEI. Trimming cost V 8 bases and J 6 bases, with 20 bases left between them. DNA for the CDR3: TGTGCCAGCCTACCGTGGGATGCTCGTGGTCAGCCCCAGCATTTT. Amino acids: CASLPWDARGQPQHF.

This sequence joins TRBV6-5 and TRBJ2-2; unclear D gene. V was pared by 1 base and J by 7 bases, with 4 bases between. From germline, CDR1 is MNHEY and CDR2 SVGAGI. The CDR3 covers 12 residues. The CDR3 is CASSYLGGELFF. For the CDR3, the DNA is TGTGCCAGCAGTTACTTAGGCGGGGAGCTGTTTTTT.

This chain connects TRBV6-1 to TRBJ1-4, with TRBD1 as a possible D gene (6 bases). V was trimmed by 6 bases and J by 2 bases, leaving 13 bases between them. Germline V gene lookup returns CDR1 MNHNS and CDR2 SASEGT. The CDR3 is 15 residues long. The CDR3 reads CASRVTGTTNEKLFF. The CDR3 DNA follows: TGTGCCAGCAGGGTAACAGGGACCACTAATGAAAAACTGTTTTTT.

V and J are TRBV5-1 and TRBJ2-3; D may correspond to TRBD1 or TRBD2 (5 bases each). The germline V and J ends were trimmed by 0 bases and 2 bases, with 10 bases remaining between them. Germline V lookup: CDR1 SGHRS, CDR2 YFSETQ. The CDR3 spans 15 residues. The CDR3 bases are TGCGCCAGCAGCTTGGTCAGGGACCACACAGATACGCAGTATTTT. This sequence encodes CASSLVRDHTDTQYF.